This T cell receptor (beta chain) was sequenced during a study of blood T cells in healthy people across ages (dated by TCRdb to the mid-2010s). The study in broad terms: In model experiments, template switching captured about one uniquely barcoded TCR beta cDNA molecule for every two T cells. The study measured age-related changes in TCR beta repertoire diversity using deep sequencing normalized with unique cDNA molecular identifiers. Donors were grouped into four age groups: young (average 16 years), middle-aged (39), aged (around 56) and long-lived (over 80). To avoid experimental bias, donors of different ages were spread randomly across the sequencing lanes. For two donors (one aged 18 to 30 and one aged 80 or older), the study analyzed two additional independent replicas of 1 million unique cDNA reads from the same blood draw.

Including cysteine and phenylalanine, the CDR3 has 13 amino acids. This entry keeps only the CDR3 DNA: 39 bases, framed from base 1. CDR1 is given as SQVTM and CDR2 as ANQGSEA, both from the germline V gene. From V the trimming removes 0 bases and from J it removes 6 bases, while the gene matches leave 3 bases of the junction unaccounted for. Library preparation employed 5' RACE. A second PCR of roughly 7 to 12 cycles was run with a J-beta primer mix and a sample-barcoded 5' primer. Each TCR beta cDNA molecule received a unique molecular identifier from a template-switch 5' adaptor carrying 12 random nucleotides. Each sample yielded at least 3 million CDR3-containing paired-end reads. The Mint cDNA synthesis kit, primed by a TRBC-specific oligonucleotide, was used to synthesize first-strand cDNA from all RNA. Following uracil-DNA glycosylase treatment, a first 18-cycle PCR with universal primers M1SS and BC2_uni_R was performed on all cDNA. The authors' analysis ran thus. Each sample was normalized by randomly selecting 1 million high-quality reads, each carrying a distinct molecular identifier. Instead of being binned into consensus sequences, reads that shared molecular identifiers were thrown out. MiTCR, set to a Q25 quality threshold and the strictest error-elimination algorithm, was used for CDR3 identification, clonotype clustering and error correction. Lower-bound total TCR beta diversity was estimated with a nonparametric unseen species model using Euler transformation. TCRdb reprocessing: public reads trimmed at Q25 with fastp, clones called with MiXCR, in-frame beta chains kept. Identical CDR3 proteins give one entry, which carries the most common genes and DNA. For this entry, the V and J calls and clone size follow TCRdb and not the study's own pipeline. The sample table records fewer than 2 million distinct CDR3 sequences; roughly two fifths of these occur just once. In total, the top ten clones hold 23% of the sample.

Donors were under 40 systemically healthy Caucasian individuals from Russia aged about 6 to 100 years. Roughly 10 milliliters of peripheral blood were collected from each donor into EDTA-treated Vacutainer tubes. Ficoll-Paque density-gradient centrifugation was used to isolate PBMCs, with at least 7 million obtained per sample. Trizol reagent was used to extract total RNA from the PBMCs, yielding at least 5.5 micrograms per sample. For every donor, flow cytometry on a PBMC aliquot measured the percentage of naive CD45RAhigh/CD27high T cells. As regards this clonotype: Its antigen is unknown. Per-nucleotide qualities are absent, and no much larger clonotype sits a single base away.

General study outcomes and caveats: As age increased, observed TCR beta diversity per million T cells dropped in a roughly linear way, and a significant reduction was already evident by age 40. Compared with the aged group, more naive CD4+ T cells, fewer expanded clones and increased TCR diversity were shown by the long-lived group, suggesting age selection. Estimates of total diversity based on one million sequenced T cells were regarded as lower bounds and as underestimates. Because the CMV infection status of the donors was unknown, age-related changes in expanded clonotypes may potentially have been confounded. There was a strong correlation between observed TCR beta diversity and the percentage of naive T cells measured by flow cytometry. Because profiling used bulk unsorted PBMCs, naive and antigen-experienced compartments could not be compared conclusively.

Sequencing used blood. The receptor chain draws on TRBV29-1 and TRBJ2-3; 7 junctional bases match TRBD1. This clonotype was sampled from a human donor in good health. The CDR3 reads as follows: CSVEETGADTQYF. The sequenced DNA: TGCAGCGTTGAAGAAACAGGGGCGGATACGCAGTATTTT.